Listed here are 5 T cell receptor beta chains from one sample, sequenced in a study of T cell repertoires in cytomegalovirus infection. A single record per CDR3 protein comes from TCRdb applying MiXCR to the reads. The sample has some 300,000 distinct CDR3 sequences; roughly 17% are singletons. Material for sequencing was PBMCs. Receptors originate from a human donor in good health (CMV status not recorded). Some clones in this sample may be carry-over from other donors' samples.

As for this clonotype: No conserved phenylalanine or tryptophan ends this CDR3, so it is likely a read error. J is TRBJ2-1 and V is TRBV5-1, with 9 bases lining up with TRBD1. This CDR3 region has 15 residues. V lost 3 bases to trimming and J lost 7 bases; unmatched junction nucleotides: 8. Germline CDR1 SGHRS, CDR2 YFSETQ. CDR3 DNA sequence: TGCGCCAGCAGCTCTCCGGGACAGGGAGGGAATGAGCAGTTCTCC. Translating it yields CASSSPGQGGNEQFS.

The chain uses TRBV28 and TRBJ1-4, with D possibly being TRBD1 (5 bases). V lost 6 bases and J lost 8, with 16 bases in between. The CDR3 is made up of 14 amino acids. Germline CDR1 reads MDHEN; CDR2 reads SYDVKM. This chain's CDR3 is CASSHGGGREKLFF. The CDR3 coding sequence is TGTGCCAGCAGCCACGGCGGGGGGAGGGAAAAACTGTTTTTT.

This clonotype was observed a handful of times. This chain connects TRBV6-6 to TRBJ2-1, with TRBD1 matching over 7 bases. Germline CDR1 and CDR2: MNHNY and SVGAGI (reference sequence). V was clipped by 7 bases and J by 5 bases; unmatched bases: 11. The CDR3 is made up of 15 amino acids. The CDR3 loop is CASNRQGSRDNEQFF. For the CDR3, the DNA is TGTGCCAGCAATCGACAGGGATCTCGAGACAATGAGCAGTTCTTC.

This clonotype was seen a few times. The chain joins TRBV20-1 to TRBJ1-5, with D hard to call. Trimming took 0 bases from V and 0 from J, leaving 9 bases between them. This CDR3 has 15 residues. Germline CDR1 reads DFQATT; CDR2 reads SNEGSKA (reference sequence). The CDR3 here is CSARDLIVSNQPQHF. CDR3 coding DNA: TGCAGTGCTAGAGATTTAATAGTTAGCAATCAGCCCCAGCATTTT.

Only a few counts were recorded for this clonotype. The chain uses TRBV6-1 and TRBJ2-3; 7 bases map to TRBD1. CDR3 size: 15 residues. V gave up 5 bases and J gave up 0 bases; unmatched junction bases: 5. Germline V gene sequence: CDR1 MNHNS, CDR2 SASEGT. The CDR3: CASSRQGISTDTQYF. In DNA form, the CDR3 reads TGTGCCAGCAGTCGACAGGGCATCAGCACAGATACGCAGTATTTT.